This T cell receptor (beta chain) is drawn from a study of blood T cell repertoires in COVID-19 (dated by TCRdb to 2019 to 2021). Regarding the study in general: For ImmuneRACE Cohort 3, a participant was defined as recovered based on two consecutive negative NP/OP PCR tests, clearance by a healthcare professional, or resolution of symptoms. The collaborator samples originated in the United States, Italy and Spain and spanned the acute and convalescent phases of COVID-19. The material from the prospective study consisted of cDNA or gDNA derived from T cells, B-cell-depleted T cells, or PBMCs. The dataset comprised deeply sampled blood TCRbeta repertoires from subjects exposed to, actively infected with, or recovered from COVID-19. The repertoires were released in a freely available public database meant as a resource for research on the immune response to SARS-CoV-2. Samples came from the ongoing ImmuneRACE study (first 160 participants) plus 1,254 subjects from 6 global collaborators. Nearly every sample came with metadata listing a de-identified subject ID, COVID-19 status, age in years and sex. Where HLA class I and class II types were available, the types were taken from metadata supplied by the sample provider, not from assay-based typing.

Enrolling through a virtual design, the prospective study's participants ranged in age from about 18 to 100 years and lived across roughly 23 United States geographic areas. To assign participants to cohorts, the prospective study relied on clinical history that participants themselves reported in a screening survey and a study questionnaire. In the prospective study, mobile phlebotomists collected whole blood, serum and a nasopharyngeal or oropharyngeal swab from each participant. Prospective study participants could optionally give additional blood draws and questionnaires over an approximately two-month period. Prospective study blood samples were shipped either frozen or at room temperature before DNA extraction. Regarding this clone: Which antigen it targets is not known. The sample holds no much larger clone one base away, and base qualities are not on file.

The immunoSEQ Assay, a bias-controlled multiplex PCR, was used to amplify TCRbeta CDR3 regions from genomic DNA. In the source study's methods: The number of nucleated cells in each sample was estimated from the amplification of reference gene primers within the assay. To quantify the absolute abundance of each unique TCRbeta CDR3 rearrangement, sequence reads were collapsed and filtered. For each sample, productive Simpson clonality was calculated by taking the square root of Simpson's diversity index across productive rearrangements. The table was pulled from immuneACCESS by TCRdb, which kept in-frame rearrangements only. Such tables lose some clones; where checked, under half of the loss comes from unresolved V genes, and the rest has no known cause. V and J calls and clone size follow that table, whereas D and trimming were derived from the DNA. The sample yields around 190,000 clones; around 87% were counted once. Around 24% of the sample goes to the ten largest clones.

Deletion took 7 bases off V and 5 bases off J, with a span of 9 bases between the germline ends. CDR1 and CDR2 are drawn from the germline V gene: SGDLS, YYNGEE. The CDR3 contains 12 residues, cysteine and phenylalanine counted. Of all the DNA, just the CDR3 is kept, 36 bases in frame from base 1. Overall results and qualifications from the work: Clinical and demographic metadata were provided uncurated, with the amount varying by source and participant.

The TCR was taken from a woman in her 40s in a cohort exposed to, infected with or recovered from COVID-19 (not recorded which). Here the chain combines TRBV9 and TRBJ2-2; TRBD2 is a possible D gene, resting on 5 matching bases. Sequences were obtained from PBMCs or T cells enriched from blood (not recorded which). CDR3 reads: CASEGRTGELFF. At the DNA level, the sequence is TGTGCCAGCGAGGGAAGGACCGGGGAGCTGTTTTTT.